The 24 T cell receptor beta chains below come from one sample, sequenced in a study of cytomegalovirus exposure and HLA in healthy donors. In the PCR, 60 Vbeta and 13 Jbeta primers were used. Libraries were prepared by immunoSEQ multiplex PCR; TCRdb keeps only in-frame clonotypes and omits some of them. The listing records around 100,000 clones. Sample: PBMCs. The receptors shown here come from a man aged 40-49 years in good health and CMV-seronegative.

The chain links TRBV5-1 to TRBJ1-4; 8 positions match TRBD1. V trimming: 4 bases; J trimming: 8 bases; junction bases outside the gene matches: 7. Germline CDR1 is SGHRS and CDR2 is YFSETQ. The length of the CDR3 is 14 residues. The DNA for the CDR3 is TGCGCCAGCAGCCCGGACAGGGTAGGCGAAAAACTGTTTTTT. Amino acids: CASSPDRVGEKLFF.

V and J are TRBV30 and TRBJ1-4, with D perhaps TRBD1 (6 bases). The CDR3 is 15 amino acids. Germline CDR1 GTSNPN, CDR2 SVGIG (reference sequence). Deletions cut 0 bases from V and 2 bases from J, with 10 bases between. As DNA, the CDR3 is TGTGCCTGGAGTGTACAGGGAGGGACTAATGAAAAACTGTTTTTT. Protein product: CAWSVQGGTNEKLFF. The whole variable domain, remainder taken from reference TRBV30 and TRBJ1-4, is SQTIHQWPATLVQPVGSPLSLECTVEGTSNPNLYWYRQAAGRGLQLLFYSVGIGQISSEVPQNLSASRPQDRQFILSSKKLLLSDSGFYLCAWSVQGGTNEKLFFGSGTQLSVL.

This chain uses TRBV7-9 with TRBJ2-5; 7 bases match TRBD2. The CDR3 spans 13 residues. The junction had 1 base not matched to a gene; V was cut back by 2 bases and J by 4 bases. Germline loops: CDR1 SEHNR, CDR2 FQNEAQ (reference sequence). CDR3 sequence reads: CASSLLAGETQYF. In DNA form, the CDR3 reads TGTGCCAGCAGCTTATTAGCGGGAGAGACCCAGTACTTC.

The V call is TRBV5-8, the J call TRBJ2-6, with a possible D match to TRBD1 (5 bases). Deletions cut 0 bases from V and 2 bases from J, with 15 bases between. Germline values: CDR1 SGHTS, CDR2 YDEGEE. The CDR3 is 18 residues long. The CDR3 sequence is CASSLVAGSIPGANVLTF. CDR3 DNA sequence: TGTGCCAGCAGCTTGGTAGCAGGGTCGATACCTGGGGCCAACGTCCTGACTTTC.

As regards this clone: The sample contains more than one DNA sequence encoding this CDR3. The V call is TRBV2, the J call TRBJ2-5, with D perhaps TRBD1 (5 bases). This CDR3 spans 13 amino acids. V lost 4 bases and J lost 1, with 7 bases in between. Germline V CDR1 and CDR2: SNHLY, FYNNEI. CDR3 DNA sequence: TGTGCCAGCAGTGGACAGATCCAAGAGACCCAGTACTTC. The encoded protein is CASSGQIQETQYF.

The rearrangement links TRBV19 to TRBJ2-1, with 7 bases that match TRBD1. CDR1 LNHDA and CDR2 SQIVND come from the germline V gene (reference sequence). This CDR3 is 13 amino acids long. Trimming removed 5 bases from V and 12 bases from J; junction bases left unmatched: 10. CDR3 bases: TGTGCCAGTAGTCTGTTGCAGGGGGAACGGCAGTTCTTC. Protein sequence: CASSLLQGERQFF.

CDR3 coding DNA: TGTGCCAGCAGTGAATCAGTAGGACTAGCGGGAGGGACCTACGAGCAGTACTTC. Translation: CASSESVGLAGGTYEQYF. J is TRBJ2-7 and V is TRBV2; 15 bases are shared with TRBD2. V dropped 2 bases and J dropped 2; count of bases not matched to a gene: 7. Looked up from germline, CDR1 is SNHLY and CDR2 is FYNNEI. CDR3 length: 18 residues.

The chain joins TRBV7-2 to TRBJ1-1; no clear D. CDR1 and CDR2 (germline): SGHTA, FQGNSA. Between the trimmed V and J ends, which lost 5 bases and 0 bases, there was a span of 7 bases. The CDR3 totals 13 residues. The CDR3 DNA reads as TGTGCCAGCAGCCTCGAGTTGAACACTGAAGCTTTCTTT. Protein: CASSLELNTEAFF.

The CDR3 sequence is CASNTLQSSTEAFF. CDR3 nucleotide sequence: TGTGCCAGCAATACCCTACAGAGCTCCACTGAAGCTTTCTTT. The rearrangement joins TRBV5-6 to TRBJ1-1; D is uncertain. V dropped 6 bases and J dropped 4 bases, with 16 bases sitting between them. The CDR3 runs to 14 residues. CDR1 and CDR2 from the germline V gene are SGHDT and YYEEEE. Filled out from reference TRBV5-6 and TRBJ1-1, the complete variable domain reads DAGVTQSPTHLIKTRGQQVTLRCSPKSGHDTVSWYQQALGQGPQFIFQYYEEEERQRGNFPDRFSGHQFPNYSSELNVNALLLGDSALYLCASNTLQSSTEAFFGQGTRLTVV.

J is TRBJ1-5 and V is TRBV5-8, with TRBD1 matching 7 bases. Germline-derived CDR1 and CDR2 are SGHTS and YDEGEE. The CDR3 consists of 16 residues. Trimming at V came to 0 bases and at J to 7 bases, leaving 10 bases not matched to a gene. In DNA form, the CDR3 reads TGTGCCAGCAGCTTGGTTACAGGGGTTTTAGGGCAGCCCCAGCATTTT. It yields the protein CASSLVTGVLGQPQHF. The full variable domain, its missing parts supplied by reference TRBV5-8 and TRBJ1-5, is EAGVTQSPTHLIKTRGQQATLRCSPISGHTSVYWYQQALGLGLQFLLWYDEGEERNRGNFPPRFSGRQFPNYSSELNVNALELEDSALYLCASSLVTGVLGQPQHFGDGTRLSIL.

The V call is TRBV7-8, the J call TRBJ2-5; 7 positions agree with TRBD1. CDR3 size: 15 residues. V lost 4 bases and J lost 0; bases outside the gene matches: 5. Germline V gene sequence: CDR1 SGHVS, CDR2 FQNEAQ. CDR3 amino acids: CASSSRQGYQETQYF. In nucleotides, the CDR3 is TGTGCCAGCAGCTCCCGACAGGGCTACCAAGAGACCCAGTACTTC.

J is TRBJ1-1 and V is TRBV2; D gene ambiguous. Trimming pared 1 base from V and 11 bases from J, leaving 14 bases between. CDR1 is SNHLY, CDR2 FYNNEI, per germline. The CDR3 loop spans 13 amino acids. The CDR3 DNA reads as TGTGCCAGCAGTGAAGGAAGGCTCTCGGGGGCTTTCTTT. It codes for CASSEGRLSGAFF.

The chain is built from TRBV10-3 and TRBJ1-3, with TRBD1 matching over 8 bases. The trim removed 10 bases at V and 0 bases at J, leaving 8 bases unmatched. The germline V gene has CDR1 ENHRY and CDR2 SYGVKD. This CDR3 comprises 15 residues. The CDR3 here is CATRQGLGSGNTIYF. The DNA for the CDR3 is TGTGCCACCAGACAGGGGCTAGGCTCTGGAAACACCATATATTTT.

The rearrangement joins TRBV10-1 to TRBJ2-1, with TRBD1 matching 10 bases. The germline V gene encodes CDR1 WNHNN and CDR2 SYGVQD (reference sequence). The CDR3 is 15 residues long. The V segment lost 5 bases and the J segment 8 bases; nucleotides outside the gene matches: 9. CDR3 nucleotide sequence: TGCGCCAGCAGTTCCCCGGGACAGGGGCGGGATGAGCAGTTCTTC. Amino acid sequence: CASSSPGQGRDEQFF.

The chain carries TRBV11-2 and TRBJ1-4, with D unresolved. Germline CDR1 reads SGHAT; CDR2 reads FQNNGV. The CDR3 has 15 amino acids. Trimming shortened V by 2 bases and J by 4 bases, and 11 bases separated the two germline ends. The CDR3 coding sequence is TGTGCCAGCAGCTTAAGGGAGAAGATTAATGAAAAACTGTTTTTT. Its translation: CASSLREKINEKLFF.

The chain uses TRBV6-6 and TRBJ2-2; 7 nucleotides align to TRBD1. CDR3 length: 16 amino acids. V lost 0 bases and J lost 0; bases outside the gene matches: 1. CDR1 is MNHNY and CDR2 is SVGAGI in the germline V gene (reference sequence). CDR3 sequence (DNA): TGTGCCAGCAGTTACTCGGGACAGTCGAACACCGGGGAGCTGTTTTTT. It translates to CASSYSGQSNTGELFF.

This rearrangement joins TRBV7-2 to TRBJ1-5, with D possibly matching TRBD1 (5 bases). This CDR3 has 14 residues. Germline V gives CDR1 SGHTA, CDR2 FQGNSA. Trimming shortened V by 5 bases and J by 0 bases, and 8 bases separated the two germline ends. DNA of the CDR3: TGTGCCAGCAGCCCTCAGGGTAGCAATCAGCCCCAGCATTTT. This sequence encodes CASSPQGSNQPQHF.

V gene TRBV6-4 combines with J gene TRBJ2-1, with 8 bases fitting TRBD2. The CDR3 spans 16 residues. Losses at the gene ends were 4 bases for V and 8 bases for J; bases not matched to a gene: 13. The germline V gene encodes CDR1 MRHNA and CDR2 SNTAGT. The CDR3 spells CASSVVGGRSVYEQFF. For the CDR3, the DNA is TGTGCCAGCAGTGTCGTTGGCGGGAGGAGTGTGTATGAGCAGTTCTTC.

The V and J genes are TRBV11-2 and TRBJ2-1; D not resolved. This CDR3 is built from 14 residues. Trimming took 0 bases from V and 1 from J, leaving 4 bases between them. The germline CDR1 and CDR2 sequences are SGHAT and FQNNGV. The CDR3 DNA reads TGTGCCAGCAGCTTAGACCTGTCCTACAATGAGCAGTTCTTC. This translates into CASSLDLSYNEQFF.

The V call is TRBV23-1, the J call TRBJ1-2, with D perhaps TRBD1 (6 bases). TRBV23-1 is an ORF, and what it does is uncertain. Trimming removed 0 bases from V and 5 bases from J, with 19 bases in between. This CDR3 has 17 residues. CDR3 region: CASSQSCGRGGVYGYTF. CDR3 nucleotides: TGCGCCAGCAGTCAATCGTGTGGCAGGGGTGGTGTGTATGGCTACACCTTC.

In nucleotides, the CDR3 is TGTGCCTGGAGTGGTAGCGGGAGCGAGACCCAGTACTTC. Encoded protein: CAWSGSGSETQYF. The rearrangement uses TRBV30 and TRBJ2-5; TRBD2 aligns across 9 bases. The CDR3 loop spans 13 amino acids. In germline, CDR1 is GTSNPN, CDR2 SVGIG (reference sequence). V trimming: 1 base; J trimming: 5 bases; junction bases outside the gene matches: 2. Variable domain in full (rest from reference TRBV30 and TRBJ2-5): SQTIHQWPATLVQPVGSPLSLECTVEGTSNPNLYWYRQAAGRGLQLLFYSVGIGQISSEVPQNLSASRPQDRQFILSSKKLLLSDSGFYLCAWSGSGSETQYFGPGTRLLVL.

The V and J genes are TRBV14 and TRBJ2-4; tentatively, D is TRBD1 (5 bases). The V gene's germline CDR1 is SGHDN and CDR2 FVKESK. Trimming removed 4 bases from V and 7 bases from J, with 11 bases in between. The CDR3 totals 13 residues. CDR3 coding DNA: TGTGCCAGCAGCCCGACAGTTTCGAACATTCAGTACTTC. This translates into CASSPTVSNIQYF.

The chain recombines TRBV27 with TRBJ2-5, with 16 bases that match TRBD2. Near its end, the DNA agrees better with TRBJ2-7, so the J call may be wrong. The CDR3 has 14 amino acids. The V gene's germline CDR1 is MNHEY and CDR2 SMNVEV (reference sequence). CDR3 loop: CASRGLAGGYEQYF. The CDR3, as DNA: TGTGCCAGCAGGGGACTAGCGGGAGGGTACGAGCAGTACTTC.

This rearrangement joins TRBV7-2 to TRBJ1-1; TRBD1 agrees at 7 bases. The CDR3 length is 14 residues. With 5 bases clipped from V and 2 bases from J, the junction kept 5 bases outside the gene matches. CDR1 and CDR2 from the germline V gene are SGHTA and FQGNSA. DNA for the CDR3: TGTGCCAGCAGCCCTTCAGGGGGAAACACTGAAGCTTTCTTT. This codes for CASSPSGGNTEAFF.